The 9 T cell receptor beta chains reported below all come from one sample, sequenced in a study of cytomegalovirus exposure and HLA in healthy donors. Use of 60 Vbeta and 13 Jbeta primers characterized the PCR. Only in-frame clones appear in the TCRdb table, and some are missing; sequencing was by immunoSEQ multiplex PCR. Here the sample spans more than 95,000 clones, less than 85% being singletons. Sequenced: PBMCs. All receptors come from a man between 18 and 29 years old in good health and CMV-seropositive.

The sample holds one count of this clone. The rearrangement joins TRBV7-8 to TRBJ2-1; 7 positions agree with TRBD1. The junction had 3 bases not matched to a gene; V was cut back by 4 bases and J by 3 bases. CDR3 size: 14 residues. CDR1 and CDR2 from the germline V gene are SGHVS and FQNEAQ. CDR3 protein: CASSSTGNYNEQFF. Here the CDR3 DNA reads TGTGCCAGCAGCTCGACAGGGAACTACAATGAGCAGTTCTTC.

CDR3 residues: CASRGGSGQPQHF. The CDR3 nucleotides are TGTGCCAGTCGAGGGGGCTCGGGACAGCCCCAGCATTTT. V and J are TRBV19 and TRBJ1-5, with TRBD1 matching over 7 bases. Germline loops: CDR1 LNHDA, CDR2 SQIVND (reference sequence). The CDR3 loop spans 13 amino acids. The V segment lost 8 bases and the J segment 7 bases; nucleotides outside the gene matches: 8.

The chain employs TRBV7-9 and TRBJ1-1; 7 positions match TRBD1. CDR1 and CDR2 (germline): SEHNR, FQNEAQ (reference sequence). The CDR3 runs 17 residues. The V gene end was trimmed by 3 bases and the J gene end by 0 bases; junction bases not matched to a gene: 10. DNA of the CDR3: TGTGCCAGCAGCTTCCCACAGGGGAGGCGGGTGAACACTGAAGCTTTCTTT. It specifies CASSFPQGRRVNTEAFF.

Many counts were recorded for this clone. V is TRBV13 and J is TRBJ2-2; D is uncertain. This CDR3 is built from 16 residues. Looked up from germline, CDR1 is PRHDT and CDR2 is FYEKMQ (reference sequence). V lost 0 bases and J lost 1, with 9 bases in between. CDR3: CASSLGMAGNTGELFF. CDR3 sequence (DNA): TGTGCCAGCAGCTTAGGCATGGCAGGGAACACCGGGGAGCTGTTTTTT.

V and J are TRBV15 and TRBJ1-6; D is possibly TRBD1 (5 bases). V lost 0 bases and J lost 0, with 9 bases in between. Germline V gene lookup returns CDR1 LNHNV and CDR2 YYDKDF (reference sequence). The CDR3 is 17 amino acids. For the CDR3, the DNA is TGTGCCACCAGCAGAGATGCCGACAGCTCCTATAATTCACCCCTCCACTTT. It encodes CATSRDADSSYNSPLHF.

This clone was detected only a few times. The gene calls are TRBV5-4 and TRBJ2-3, with D hard to call. The CDR3 is 12 amino acids. Trimming pared 3 bases from V and 2 bases from J, leaving 4 bases between. Germline lookup yields CDR1 SGHNT and CDR2 YYREEE (reference sequence). The CDR3 DNA sequence: TGTGCCAGCAGCTCCATCACAGATACGCAGTATTTT. Amino acids: CASSSITDTQYF.

CDR3 nucleotide sequence: TGTGCCAGTAGTATCGGTATAAAGACGAGCGGCACTGAAGCTTTCTTT. Protein sequence: CASSIGIKTSGTEAFF. V and J are TRBV19 and TRBJ1-1; D gene uncertain. The CDR3 is made up of 16 amino acids. Trimming took 3 bases from V and 4 from J, leaving 18 bases between them. Germline assignment: CDR1 LNHDA and CDR2 SQIVND (reference sequence).

This clone was picked up a small number of times. The chain recombines TRBV5-3 with TRBJ1-1; D call uncertain. TRBV5-3 is recorded as an ORF, its role being uncertain. Trimming took off 4 bases at V and 2 bases at J, with 21 bases between the two ends. CDR3 size: 17 residues. The DNA of the CDR3 is TGTGCCAGAAGCCAACGGGTGACCGAAACAAGAAACACTGAAGCTTTCTTT. Translating gives CARSQRVTETRNTEAFF.

A few counts support this clone. This chain uses TRBV4-1 with TRBJ1-1, with D perhaps matching TRBD1 (5 bases). The CDR3 loop spans 16 amino acids. V was cut by 4 bases and J by 1 base, with 16 bases left in between. Germline assignment: CDR1 MGHRA and CDR2 YSYEKL. The CDR3 region is CASSREGLGWNTEAFF. Written as DNA, the CDR3 is TGCGCCAGCAGCCGGGAGGGGCTTGGGTGGAACACTGAAGCTTTCTTT.